These T cell receptor beta chains were read from a single sample in a study of T cells in Graves' hyperthyroidism and ophthalmopathy. One entry per CDR3 protein results from TCRdb running MiXCR on the multiplex PCR reads. The sample has 500,000 to 800,000 distinct CDR3 sequences; 14% are singletons. Sequenced input: blood. The source of these receptors is a woman in her fifties or sixties with Graves' ophthalmopathy. Each CDR3 is given with its conserved first and last residue. The D gene is left open where the match is weak. Clone size is stated in some rows and not others, as once, few, many or a class when expanded.

TRBV27	-	TRBJ2-7	-	CASSLREGAYEQYF	TGTGCCAGCAGTTTAAGGGAGGGGGCTTACGAGCAGTACTTC
TRBV9	TRBD1	TRBJ2-7	many	CASSESQQGPPLEQYF	TGTGCCAGCAGCGAGAGCCAACAGGGGCCCCCCTTGGAACAGTACTTC
TRBV24-1	TRBD1	TRBJ2-1	many	CATSDWTGNNEQFF	TGTGCCACCAGTGATTGGACAGGGAACAATGAGCAGTTCTTC
TRBV7-2	-	TRBJ2-4	few	CASSLRGGGLSKNIQYF	TGTGCCAGCAGCTTAAGAGGGGGGGGACTAAGCAAAAACATTCAGTACTTC
TRBV6-1	TRBD2	TRBJ2-7	many	CASTGPGLAESSYEQYF	TGTGCCAGCACCGGGCCGGGACTAGCGGAGAGCTCCTACGAGCAGTACTTC
TRBV6-1	-	TRBJ1-1	few	CAATNKGAEAFF	TGTGCCGCCACTAACAAAGGCGCTGAAGCTTTCTTT
TRBV7-2	-	TRBJ2-2	-	CASSSTLFDANTGELFF	TGTGCCAGCAGCTCCACCCTTTTCGACGCGAACACCGGGGAGCTGTTTTTT
TRBV20-1	-	TRBJ2-2	many	CSARDVWQNTGELFF	TGCAGTGCTAGAGATGTCTGGCAGAACACCGGGGAGCTGTTTTTT
TRBV11-3	-	TRBJ2-1	many	CASSLVVSVYNEQFF	TGTGCCAGCAGCTTAGTAGTCTCTGTATACAATGAGCAGTTCTTC
TRBV9	TRBD2	TRBJ2-7	-	CASSARDYSYEQYF	TGTGCCAGCAGCGCCCGGGACTACTCCTACGAGCAGTACTTC
TRBV10-3	-	TRBJ1-2	-	CAISPLQASNGYTF	TGTGCCATCAGCCCCTTACAGGCTTCGAATGGCTACACCTTC